The sample holds one count of the clone carrying this T cell receptor (beta chain). Germline CDR1 reads MNHEY; CDR2 reads SVGEGT. V lost 6 bases, J lost 6 bases, and 11 bases lay in between. The CDR3 runs 12 residues. This sample is drawn from a study of blood T cell repertoires in COVID-19. Study information: Whether acute or convalescent, the COVID-19 samples came from the United States, Italy and Spain. Nucleic acid was either cDNA or gDNA, and it came from T cells, B-cell-depleted T cells, or PBMCs.

The assay was immunoSEQ multiplex PCR, and TCRdb's table has in-frame clones only and misses some. In the table there are fewer than 250,000 clones, about 83% of which are singletons. The clonotype comes from a woman aged 40 to 49 with active or convalescent COVID-19. Sequencing was done on a sample of peripheral blood. The rearrangement uses TRBV6-2 or TRBV6-3 and TRBJ1-1, with a weak D call TRBD1 (6 bases). The chain's CDR3 is CASSQGRPEAFF. CDR3 DNA: TGTGCCAGCAGCCAGGGGCGACCTGAAGCTTTCTTT.